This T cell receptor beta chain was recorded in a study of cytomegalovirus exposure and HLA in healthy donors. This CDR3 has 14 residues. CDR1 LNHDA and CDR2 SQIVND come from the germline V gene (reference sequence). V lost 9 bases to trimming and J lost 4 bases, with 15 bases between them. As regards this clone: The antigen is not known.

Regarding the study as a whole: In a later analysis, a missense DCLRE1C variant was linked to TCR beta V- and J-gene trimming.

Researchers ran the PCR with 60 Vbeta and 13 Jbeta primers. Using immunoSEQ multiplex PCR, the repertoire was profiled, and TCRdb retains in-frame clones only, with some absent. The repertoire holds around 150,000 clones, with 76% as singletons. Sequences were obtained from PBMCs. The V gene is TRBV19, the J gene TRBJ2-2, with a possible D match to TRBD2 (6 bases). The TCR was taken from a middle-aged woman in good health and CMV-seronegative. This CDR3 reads CASRELRITGELFF. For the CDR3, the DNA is TGTGCCAGCCGGGAGCTCCGGATCACCGGGGAGCTGTTTTTT. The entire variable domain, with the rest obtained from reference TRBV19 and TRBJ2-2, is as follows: DGGITQSPKYLFRKEGQNVTLSCEQNLNHDAMYWYRQDPGQGLRLIYYSQIVNDFQKGDIAEGYSVSREKKESFPLTVTSAQKNPTAFYLCASRELRITGELFFGEGSRLTVL.